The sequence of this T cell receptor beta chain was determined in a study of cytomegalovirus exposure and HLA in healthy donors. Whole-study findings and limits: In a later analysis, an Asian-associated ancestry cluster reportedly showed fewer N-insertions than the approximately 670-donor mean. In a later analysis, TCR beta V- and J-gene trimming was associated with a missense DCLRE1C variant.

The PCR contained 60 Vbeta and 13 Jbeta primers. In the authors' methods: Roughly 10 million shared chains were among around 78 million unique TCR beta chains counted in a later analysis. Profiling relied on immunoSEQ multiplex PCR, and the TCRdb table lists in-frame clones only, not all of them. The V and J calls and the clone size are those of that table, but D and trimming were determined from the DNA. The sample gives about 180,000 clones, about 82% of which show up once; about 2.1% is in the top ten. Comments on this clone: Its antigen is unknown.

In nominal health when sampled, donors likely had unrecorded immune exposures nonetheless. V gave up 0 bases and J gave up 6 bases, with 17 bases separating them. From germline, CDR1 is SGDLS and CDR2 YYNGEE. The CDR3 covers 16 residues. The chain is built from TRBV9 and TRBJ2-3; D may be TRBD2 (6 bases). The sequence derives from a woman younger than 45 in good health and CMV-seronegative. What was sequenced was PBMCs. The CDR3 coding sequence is TGTGCCAGCAGCGTAGATCTTGGGCTAGCGATTGATACGCAGTATTTT. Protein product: CASSVDLGLAIDTQYF.